This T cell receptor (beta chain) emerged from a study of T-cell reconstitution after alpha-beta-depleted transplantation in children. Germline V gene sequence: CDR1 WNHNN, CDR2 SYGVQD (reference sequence). The CDR3 loop spans 15 amino acids. Between the trimmed V and J ends, which lost 3 bases and 5 bases, there was a span of 16 bases. Regarding the study as a whole: Surviving recipient T cells and thymic progenitors underlay high day-60 TCRbeta diversity in some patients.

Concerning this clonotype: Its specificity is unknown.

Unique molecular identifiers were used to barcode this TCRbeta library. A single record per CDR3 protein comes from TCRdb applying MiXCR to the PCR reads. The sample carries about 420,000 distinct CDR3 sequences, around 15% recorded once. Specimen: PBMCs, mostly from graft donor cells, collected 360 days after TCRalphabeta/CD19-depleted stem cell transplant. The gene calls are TRBV10-1 and TRBJ2-5, with D unresolved. The sequence came from a boy younger than two who had a stem cell transplant for Wiskott-Aldrich syndrome, so the T cells may come from the graft donor. CDR3 sequence: CASSEAATAGETQYF. In nucleotides, the CDR3 is TGCGCCAGCAGTGAAGCAGCGACGGCCGGGGAGACCCAGTACTTC.